This T cell receptor beta chain was identified in a study of cytomegalovirus exposure and HLA in healthy donors. Overall study results and limits: Follow-up analysis later connected one missense variant in DCLRE1C with trimming of TCR beta V- and J-genes. What a later analysis showed was that several of the most significant clusters appeared linked to common viral pathogens. Further analysis, carried out later, found HLA-associated TCR beta chains more clonally expanded than equally common other chains. Reportedly, HLA-A and HLA-B alleles of most subjects were accurately predicted from TCR beta.

Trimming pared 7 bases from V and 4 bases from J, leaving 22 bases between. Germline assignment: CDR1 SGHAT and CDR2 FQNNGV. This CDR3 is 16 amino acids long. For this clone: Its antigen is not identified.

Primers included in the PCR were 60 Vbeta and 13 Jbeta primers. Produced via immunoSEQ multiplex PCR; TCRdb's table is partial and in-frame only. This table holds fewer than 200,000 clones, roughly 80% found once. This TCR was recovered from a young woman in good health and CMV-seronegative. The sequenced material came from PBMCs. This chain uses TRBV11-2 with TRBJ1-2; D is unclear. The CDR3 protein is CASTFLTKNLCYGYTF. The CDR3 bases are TGTGCCAGCACCTTTCTAACCAAGAACTTATGCTATGGCTACACCTTC. Combining the CDR3 with reference TRBV11-2 and TRBJ1-2 gives the whole variable domain EAGVAQSPRYKIIEKRQSVAFWCNPISGHATLYWYQQILGQGPKLLIQFQNNGVVDDSQLPKDRFSAERLKGVDSTLKIQPAKLEDSAVYLCASTFLTKNLCYGYTFGSGTRLTVV.